The following is a T cell receptor (beta chain) sequence with its context. Trimming took 4 bases from V and 2 from J; bases not matched to a gene: 7. This CDR3 contains 15 residues. CDR1 is SGHRS, CDR2 YFSETQ, per germline. This sample was included in a study of blood T cells in healthy people across ages. A second PCR, run for roughly 7 to 12 cycles, used a sample-barcoded 5' primer plus a J-beta primer mix. Via MiXCR, TCRdb re-called the 5' RACE reads, giving one row per CDR3 protein. The profile shows about 1,500,000 distinct CDR3 sequences, 28% of them singletons. V is TRBV5-1 and J is TRBJ2-3; 7 bases line up with TRBD1. The sample comprised blood. The receptor was isolated from a young woman in good health. The CDR3 DNA reads as TGCGCCAGCAGCCCTGCTACAGGGGACACAGATACGCAGTATTTT. Residues: CASSPATGDTDTQYF.